Listed below are T cell receptor beta chains from one sample, sequenced in a study of OX40 agonist ivuxolimab in advanced cancers. Sequencing used immunoSEQ multiplex PCR; TCRdb keeps in-frame clones, though not all of them. The table shows 55,000 to 70,000 clones, with around 86% occurring only once. Sequencing was performed on CD4+ or CD8+ T cells sorted from blood, taken in a trial of the OX40 agonist ivuxolimab. The receptors were sampled from an adult with an advanced solid tumor such as melanoma, head and neck, liver or kidney cancer. Both conserved end residues are part of each CDR3. The order of the fields is D gene, V gene, J gene, CDR3 length, clone size, CDR3 protein, CDR3 DNA. A D gene is named only where the DNA matches it firmly. Expanded clones get a size class; other rows say once, few or many, or leave the size out.

>TRBD1|TRBV5-1|TRBJ2-3|17|once
CASSDGQGVVGTDTQYF
TGCGCCAGCAGCGACGGACAGGGGGTTGTTGGCACAGATACGCAGTATTTT
>-|TRBV19|TRBJ2-7|14|-
CASSTGTPAYEQYF
TGTGCCAGTAGTACCGGGACACCAGCCTACGAGCAGTACTTC
>-|TRBV6-5|TRBJ1-1|13|-
CASSYTVNTEAFF
TGTGCCAGCAGTTATACAGTGAACACTGAAGCTTTCTTT
>-|TRBV2|TRBJ2-5|12|once
CASSRTQETQYF
TGTGCCAGCAGCCGGACCCAAGAGACCCAGTACTTC
>-|TRBV28|TRBJ1-3|14|-
CASNPRGSRNTIYF
TGTGCCAGCAACCCCAGGGGCAGCCGAAACACCATATATTTT
>-|TRBV5-4|TRBJ2-1|16|-
CASSPAGALGNNEQFF
TGTGCCAGCAGCCCCGCTGGGGCCCTGGGAAACAATGAGCAGTTCTTC
>-|TRBV18|TRBJ2-7|17|-
CASSPPSGAGPSYEQYF
TGTGCCAGCTCACCACCGTCCGGCGCAGGTCCCTCCTACGAGCAGTACTTC
>TRBD1|TRBV6-1|TRBJ1-5|14|-
CASSEAGTDQPQHF
TGTGCCAGCAGTGAAGCGGGGACAGATCAGCCCCAGCATTTT
>-|TRBV11-1|TRBJ2-3|14|-
CASSFRGSTDTQYF
TGTGCCAGCAGCTTTAGGGGTAGCACAGATACGCAGTATTTT
>TRBD2|TRBV7-9|TRBJ2-5|18|-
CASSPGWTSGGQGETQYF
TGTGCCAGCAGCCCCGGATGGACTAGCGGGGGCCAAGGGGAGACCCAGTACTTC
>TRBD1|TRBV18|TRBJ1-3|17|-
CASSPEQGAPPGNTIYF
TGTGCCAGCTCACCAGAACAGGGGGCGCCTCCTGGAAACACCATATATTTT
>-|TRBV11-3|TRBJ1-4|15|-
CASSLVGSSNEKLFF
TGTGCCAGCAGCTTAGTCGGGTCCTCTAATGAAAAACTGTTTTTT
>-|TRBV30|TRBJ2-3|13|-
CAWGPRQYDTQYF
TGTGCCTGGGGGCCCCGACAGTACGATACGCAGTATTTT
>-|TRBV30|TRBJ1-2|14|-
CAWSVDSGSYGYTF
TGTGCCTGGAGTGTAGACTCCGGCAGCTATGGCTACACCTTC
>-|TRBV7-8|TRBJ1-4|14|-
CASSQDATNEKLFF
TGTGCCAGCAGCCAAGACGCAACTAATGAAAAACTGTTTTTT
>-|TRBV19|TRBJ1-5|17|-
CASSSLPNVGRNQPQHF
TGTGCCAGTAGTTCCTTGCCCAACGTGGGGCGCAATCAGCCCCAGCATTTT
>-|TRBV18|TRBJ2-2|14|-
CASSQGTDTGELFF
TGTGCCAGCTCGCAGGGGACTGACACCGGGGAGCTGTTTTTT
>-|TRBV10-3|TRBJ2-3|13|-
CATDGGDTDTQYF
TGTGCCACCGATGGGGGAGACACAGATACGCAGTATTTT
>-|TRBV7-3|TRBJ2-1|16|-
CASSLGWGRSYNEQFF
TGTGCCAGCAGCCTGGGTTGGGGCCGCTCCTACAATGAGCAGTTCTTC
>TRBD1|TRBV5-6|TRBJ2-6|17|-
CASSAGQGISGANVLTF
TGTGCCAGCAGCGCGGGACAGGGAATTTCTGGGGCCAACGTCCTGACTTTC
>TRBD1|TRBV28|TRBJ1-4|16|few
CASSRGPPGQNEKLFF
TGTGCCAGCAGCCGGGGCCCCCCGGGACAGAATGAAAAACTGTTTTTT
>TRBD2|TRBV7-6|TRBJ2-2|18|-
CASSLEASGGANTGELFF
TGTGCCAGCAGCTTAGAAGCCAGCGGGGGGGCGAACACCGGGGAGCTGTTTTTT
>-|TRBV18|TRBJ1-1|14|-
CASSPLGSNTEAFF
TGTGCCAGCTCACCACTAGGGTCGAACACTGAAGCTTTCTTT
>TRBD1|TRBV27|TRBJ2-7|14|-
CASSRRDRSYEQYF
TGTGCCAGCAGTCGCCGGGACAGGTCCTACGAGCAGTACTTC
>TRBD2|TRBV7-3|TRBJ2-5|15|once
CASSVAAAGRETQYF
TGTGCCAGCAGCGTGGCGGCAGCGGGGCGGGAGACCCAGTACTTC
>-|TRBV7-8|TRBJ1-1|14|-
CASSLVGGSTEAFF
TGTGCCAGCAGCTTAGTCGGGGGATCCACTGAAGCTTTCTTT
>-|TRBV29-1|TRBJ1-1|14|-
CSTPQGLSDTEAFF
TGCAGCACTCCACAGGGACTCTCGGACACTGAAGCTTTCTTT
>TRBD1|TRBV4-3|TRBJ2-5|18|once
CASSQDFSGGGDQETQYF
TGCGCCAGCAGCCAAGATTTCTCAGGGGGCGGGGACCAAGAGACCCAGTACTTC
>TRBD1|TRBV6-5|TRBJ1-2|13|once
CASRHRDRNGYTF
TGTGCCAGCCGACACCGGGACAGGAATGGCTACACCTTC
>-|TRBV9|TRBJ1-1|14|-
CASSVGQHNTEAFF
TGTGCCAGCAGCGTAGGACAGCACAACACTGAAGCTTTCTTT
>TRBD1|TRBV2|TRBJ2-5|14|-
CASSKPRQGETQYF
TGTGCCAGCAGTAAACCTAGACAGGGCGAGACCCAGTACTTC
>-|TRBV5-6|TRBJ2-7|14|few
CASSFGGRTYEQYF
TGTGCCAGCAGCTTCGGGGGACGGACCTACGAGCAGTACTTC
>-|TRBV5-6|TRBJ2-6|15|-
CASSLHRAGANVLTF
TGTGCCAGCAGCCTACATCGGGCTGGGGCCAACGTCCTGACTTTC
>-|TRBV30|TRBJ1-4|13|once
CAWSSTGNEKLFF
TGTGCCTGGAGTTCCACAGGGAATGAAAAACTGTTTTTT
>-|TRBV28|TRBJ1-6|12|few
CASSRNDSPLHF
TGTGCCAGCAGTAGGAATGATTCACCCCTCCACTTT
>-|TRBV20-1|TRBJ2-1|11|-
CSALRLDEQFF
TGCAGTGCGCTTCGCCTGGATGAGCAGTTCTTC
>TRBD1|TRBV13|TRBJ2-5|14|-
CASSFWDRDVTQYF
TGTGCCAGCAGCTTTTGGGACAGGGATGTGACCCAGTACTTC
>-|TRBV7-9|TRBJ2-5|11|-
CASSPQETQYF
TGTGCCAGCAGTCCCCAAGAGACCCAGTACTTC
>-|TRBV11-1|TRBJ1-2|15|-
CASSLAVRGNYGYTF
TGTGCCAGCAGCTTAGCGGTTCGGGGGAACTATGGCTACACCTTC
>-|TRBV30|TRBJ1-3|15|-
CAWSGRGGSGNTIYF
TGTGCCTGGAGTGGACGCGGGGGCTCTGGAAACACCATATATTTT
>TRBD1|TRBV19|TRBJ1-2|15|-
CASSIRTGGVYGYTF
TGTGCCAGTAGTATTCGGACAGGGGGCGTCTATGGCTACACCTTC
>TRBD2|TRBV6-5|TRBJ2-7|15|-
CASSPSGGGPYEQYF
TGTGCCAGCAGTCCCAGCGGGGGGGGCCCCTACGAGCAGTACTTC
>TRBD1|TRBV5-4|TRBJ2-5|15|-
CASSLPGQGQETQYF
TGTGCCAGCAGCTTGCCCGGACAGGGGCAAGAGACCCAGTACTTC
>-|TRBV19|TRBJ1-5|12|few
CASNHGGQPQHF
TGTGCCAGTAATCATGGGGGTCAGCCCCAGCATTTT
>-|TRBV2|TRBJ2-2|13|-
CASGYTDTGELFF
TGTGCCAGCGGTTACACCGACACCGGGGAGCTGTTTTTT
>-|TRBV6-5|TRBJ1-1|16|-
CASSYSVYPMNTEAFF
TGTGCCAGCAGTTACTCGGTCTACCCCATGAACACTGAAGCTTTCTTT
>-|TRBV10-2|TRBJ1-2|14|-
CASSDGPTNYGYTF
TGCGCCAGCAGTGACGGGCCCACAAACTATGGCTACACCTTC
>TRBD1|TRBV5-1|TRBJ2-3|15|-
CASSQGQGFTDTQYF
TGCGCCAGCAGCCAGGGACAGGGGTTCACAGATACGCAGTATTTT
>-|TRBV4-2|TRBJ1-4|14|-
CASSQARGNEKLFF
TGTGCCAGCAGCCAAGCCCGCGGGAATGAAAAACTGTTTTTT
>TRBD1|TRBV7-2|TRBJ2-2|16|-
CASSSPGTGGNGELFF
TGTGCCAGCAGCTCCCCCGGGACAGGGGGCAACGGGGAGCTGTTTTTT
>TRBD1|TRBV30|TRBJ2-7|14|-
CAWTPGTGTYEQYF
TGTGCCTGGACCCCGGGGACAGGGACTTACGAGCAGTACTTC
>TRBD1|TRBV27|TRBJ2-7|14|-
CASRPGQVVYEQYF
TGTGCCAGCAGACCGGGACAGGTAGTATACGAGCAGTACTTC
>TRBD1|TRBV6-6|TRBJ1-1|14|-
CALRDRVRDTEAFF
TGTGCCTTACGGGACAGGGTAAGAGACACTGAAGCTTTCTTT
>TRBD2|TRBV5-1|TRBJ2-5|14|-
CASSTSGGEETQYF
TGCGCCAGCAGCACTAGCGGGGGGGAAGAGACCCAGTACTTC